The 25 T cell receptor beta chains below come from one sample, sequenced in a study of human T cells and chemical hapten exposure. Time point indicated: pre-sensitization, week 0. Sample treatment: therapeutic diphenylcyclopropenone sensitization with weekly scalp DPC. TCRdb re-called the RACE reads with MiXCR, one entry per CDR3 protein. The sample records fewer than 200,000 distinct CDR3 sequences, under 35% being singletons. Here the sequenced sample was whole blood, taken in connection with sensitization to the hapten diphenylcyclopropenone (DPC). The source of these receptors is a woman aged 25 to 39 with alopecia areata. Some clones in this sample may be carry-over from other donors' samples.

The chain recombines TRBV4-3 with TRBJ2-7; D may correspond to TRBD1 or TRBD2 (6 bases each). Trimming left V 1 base short and J 3 bases short, with 10 bases between. The CDR3 is 14 amino acids. Per germline, CDR1 LGHNA and CDR2 YSLEER. The CDR3 bases are TGCGCCAGCAGCCAAGCGGGGGCGGGCTACGAGCAGTACTTC. This translates into CASSQAGAGYEQYF.

This clonotype turned up a few times. In DNA form, the CDR3 reads TGCAGCGTTCGGGATTACTCTGGAAACACCATATATTTT. Residues: CSVRDYSGNTIYF. V usage is TRBV29-1 and J usage is TRBJ1-3; no firm D call. CDR3 length equals 13 residues. The germline gives CDR1 SQVTM, CDR2 ANQGSEA. Trimming removed 5 bases from V and 0 bases from J, with 8 bases in between.

The chain carries TRBV29-1 and TRBJ2-2, with 8 bases fitting TRBD1. Germline CDR1 SQVTM, CDR2 ANQGSEA. CDR3 length equals 13 residues. V lost 3 bases and J lost 5; bases outside the gene matches: 2. CDR3 DNA sequence: TGCAGCGTTGACACAGGGGGGACCGGGGAGCTGTTTTTT. Translating gives CSVDTGGTGELFF.

This sequence joins TRBV11-2 and TRBJ1-1; D remains ambiguous. Trimming pared 1 base from V and 1 base from J, leaving 13 bases between. The CDR3 is 16 amino acids. CDR1 and CDR2 from the germline V gene are SGHAT and FQNNGV. In nucleotides, the CDR3 is TGTGCCAGCAGCTTAGTCCTCCTGGGAACGAACACTGAAGCTTTCTTT. Protein: CASSLVLLGTNTEAFF.

This clonotype is medium-sized (0.01 to 0.1%) within its sample. The CDR3 ends on some other residue instead of the conserved phenylalanine or tryptophan, so this is likely a read error. Because the CDR3's place on the DNA is in doubt, the DNA is left out and the CDR3 is given as listed by TCRdb. The genes are TRBV7-8 and TRBJ2-7; whether TRBD1, the table's D call, matches the DNA was not checked. The CDR3 is 10 amino acids long, termini counted. Germline assignment: CDR1 SGHVS and CDR2 FQNEAQ. The CDR3 region is CASSPLIGSG.

This sequence joins TRBV5-1 and TRBJ1-4; D not certain. This CDR3 has 14 amino acids. The V end was cut by 3 bases, the J end by 2 bases, with 8 bases between. Germline assignment: CDR1 SGHRS and CDR2 YFSETQ. This CDR3 reads CASSSPGTNEKLFF. DNA of the CDR3: TGCGCCAGCAGCTCCCCCGGGACTAATGAAAAACTGTTTTTT.

The rearrangement uses TRBV29-1 and TRBJ1-4, with 7 bases identical to TRBD1. Germline values: CDR1 SQVTM, CDR2 ANQGSEA. The CDR3 covers 14 residues. V was pared by 3 bases and J by 8 bases, with 9 bases of the junction left unmatched. The CDR3 DNA is TGCAGCGTTGACGCGACAGGGAGGGCAGAAAAACTGTTTTTT. Protein sequence: CSVDATGRAEKLFF.

This clonotype was observed a handful of times. The gene calls are TRBV28 and TRBJ2-7, with D possibly matching TRBD2 (5 bases). The V end lost 7 bases, the J end lost 3 bases, and 19 bases lay between the germline ends. The CDR3 spans 15 residues. Germline-derived CDR1 and CDR2 are MDHEN and SYDVKM. This CDR3 is CASTLRRTRFYEQYF. The CDR3 DNA reads TGTGCCAGCACCTTGCGCAGAACTAGATTCTACGAGCAGTACTTC.

This clonotype was seen a handful of times. The chain combines TRBV15 with TRBJ2-5, with D hard to call. The CDR3 covers 13 residues. V was pared by 7 bases and J by 2 bases, with 11 bases between. CDR1 and CDR2 (germline): LNHNV, YYDKDF (reference sequence). The CDR3 reads CATNGFPQETQYF. The CDR3 DNA sequence: TGTGCCACCAACGGCTTCCCGCAAGAGACCCAGTACTTC.

The sample holds a few counts of this clonotype. The chain employs TRBV6-1 and TRBJ2-7; D call uncertain. Germline V gives CDR1 MNHNS, CDR2 SASEGT. The CDR3 is 12 residues long. The ends were cut back, 3 bases at V and 2 bases at J, with 5 bases in the middle. The CDR3 loop reads CASSEAAYEQYF. The CDR3, as DNA: TGTGCCAGCAGTGAGGCAGCCTACGAGCAGTACTTC.

The chain uses TRBV5-5 and TRBJ2-2; no definite D call. V was pared by 2 bases and J by 0 bases, with 11 bases between. This CDR3 is 16 amino acids long. CDR1 is SGHKS, CDR2 YYEKEE, per germline (reference sequence). CDR3 nucleotides: TGTGCCAGCAGCTTCGTCAAGTTGTCGAACACCGGGGAGCTGTTTTTT. Translation gives CASSFVKLSNTGELFF.

This clonotype was recorded many times. The chain uses TRBV7-9 and TRBJ1-1; D gene uncertain. Germline values: CDR1 SEHNR, CDR2 FQNEAQ (reference sequence). V gave up 3 bases and J gave up 11 bases, with 10 bases separating them. The CDR3 spans 11 residues. In DNA form, the CDR3 reads TGTGCCAGCAGCTTCGGGGAGGTCGCTTTCTTT. It yields the protein CASSFGEVAFF.

The chain carries TRBV28 and TRBJ2-7, with 7 nucleotides matching TRBD1. Trimming cost V 6 bases and J 3 bases; bases outside gene matches: 11. Looked up from germline, CDR1 is MDHEN and CDR2 is SYDVKM. CDR3 length equals 15 residues. The DNA of the CDR3 is TGTGCCAGCAGCTCCTCAGGGGGAAACGGCTACGAGCAGTACTTC. It is translated as CASSSSGGNGYEQYF.

The genes are TRBV19 and TRBJ2-5; 9 bases align to TRBD2. Germline V lookup: CDR1 LNHDA, CDR2 SQIVND (reference sequence). The V segment lost 7 bases and the J segment 1 base; nucleotides outside the gene matches: 7. The CDR3 runs 15 residues. The DNA for the CDR3 is TGTGCCAGTAAGGAGCGGGGGGCCATCCAAGAGACCCAGTACTTC. Translation: CASKERGAIQETQYF.

This clonotype was picked up a small number of times. V usage is TRBV2 and J usage is TRBJ1-1; D not certain. Trimming removed 2 bases from V and 5 bases from J, with 24 bases in between. This CDR3 comprises 18 residues. Germline V CDR1 and CDR2: SNHLY, FYNNEI. This CDR3 is CASSEFSLAGSRRTEAFF. The CDR3, as DNA: TGTGCCAGCAGTGAATTTTCTCTTGCGGGGTCGAGGAGGACTGAAGCTTTCTTT.

The genes are TRBV29-1 and TRBJ1-1, with 7 bases matching TRBD1. Germline lookup yields CDR1 SQVTM and CDR2 ANQGSEA. Trimming took 7 bases from V and 2 from J; bases not matched to a gene: 7. The CDR3 runs 13 residues. DNA for the CDR3: TGCAGCGCTTCGGGACAGCCCAACACTGAAGCTTTCTTT. Translated: CSASGQPNTEAFF.

This clonotype was counted between two and nine times. This chain links TRBV7-2 with TRBJ1-2; D may be TRBD1 (6 bases). V was pared by 0 bases and J by 6 bases, with 11 bases between. Germline CDR1 and CDR2: SGHTA and FQGNSA. The CDR3 is 14 residues long. Written as DNA, the CDR3 is TGTGCCAGCAGCTTAGCGTGGGGGGCACATGGCTACACCTTC. Amino acid sequence: CASSLAWGAHGYTF. The full variable domain, with the rest looked up from reference TRBV7-2 and TRBJ1-2, is GAGVSQSPSNKVTEKGKDVELRCDPISGHTALYWYRQSLGQGLEFLIYFQGNSAPDKSGLPSDRFSAERTGGSVSTLTIQRTQQEDSAVYLCASSLAWGAHGYTFGSGTRLTVV.

This clonotype came up a few times. The rearrangement links TRBV10-3 to TRBJ2-7, with a possible D match to TRBD2 (5 bases). The V end lost 6 bases, the J end lost 4 bases, and 7 bases lay between the germline ends. Germline CDR1 and CDR2: ENHRY and SYGVKD. This CDR3 is built from 11 residues. The CDR3 region has the DNA TGTGCCATCAGGAGGGAGTACGAGCAGTACTTC. Its translation: CAIRREYEQYF.

Note on this clonotype: At one end the junction does not follow the germline gene, possibly because of a read error. This chain uses TRBV2 with TRBJ1-6; possible D gene TRBD1, 5 bases. The germline CDR1 and CDR2 sequences are SNHLY and FYNNEI. The CDR3 is 15 residues long. CDR3 nucleotides: TGTGCCAGCAGTGATAGGGGCTCCTTTAATTCACCCCTCCACTTT. It specifies CASSDRGSFNSPLHF.

The gene calls are TRBV9 and TRBJ1-1; 7 bases are shared with TRBD1. The length of the CDR3 is 17 residues. Germline CDR1 SGDLS, CDR2 YYNGEE. V trimming: 4 bases; J trimming: 4 bases; junction bases outside the gene matches: 16. The CDR3 bases are TGTGCCAGCAGCCCGGGGGGAGCGAGGGGGCTGGGCACTGAAGCTTTCTTT. It is translated as CASSPGGARGLGTEAFF.

V and J are TRBV7-8 and TRBJ2-6; TRBD1 is a possible D gene (5 bases). Per germline, CDR1 SGHVS and CDR2 FQNEAQ. The CDR3 is 15 amino acids. The ends were cut back, 5 bases at V and 4 bases at J, with 12 bases in the middle. CDR3 protein: CASSPQGTGANVLTF. In DNA, the CDR3 is TGTGCCAGCAGCCCGCAGGGTACCGGGGCCAACGTCCTGACTTTC. Together with reference TRBV7-8 and TRBJ2-6, the CDR3 gives the full variable domain: GAGVSQSPRYKVAKRGQDVALRCDPISGHVSLFWYQQALGQGPEFLTYFQNEAQLDKSGLPSDRFFAERPEGSVSTLKIQRTQQEDSAVYLCASSPQGTGANVLTFGAGSRLTVL.

J is TRBJ1-6 and V is TRBV2, with 7 bases aligning to TRBD1. Germline loops: CDR1 SNHLY, CDR2 FYNNEI. Trimming took 7 bases from V and 5 from J; bases not matched to a gene: 5. The CDR3 is 14 residues long. DNA of the CDR3: TGTGCCAGCAACAAAGACAGGGATAATTCACCCCTCCACTTT. Translation: CASNKDRDNSPLHF.

This clonotype has only a few counts. The chain uses TRBV2 and TRBJ2-7; tentatively, D is TRBD1 (6 bases). The V end lost 4 bases, the J end lost 2 bases, and 9 bases lay between the germline ends. The CDR3 sequence is 13 residues long. Germline V gene data show CDR1 as SNHLY and CDR2 as FYNNEI. The CDR3, as DNA: TGTGCCAGCAGTGGGGCAGGGGCCTACGAGCAGTACTTC. It is translated as CASSGAGAYEQYF.

The chain joins TRBV29-1 to TRBJ1-1; D not certain. Germline CDR1 SQVTM, CDR2 ANQGSEA. The V end was cut by 6 bases, the J end by 7 bases, with 12 bases between. This CDR3 comprises 11 residues. The CDR3 spells CSVGSLDEAFF. DNA of the CDR3: TGCAGCGTAGGATCACTAGATGAAGCTTTCTTT.

The CDR3 DNA sequence: TGTGCCAGCAGTCTACCGCCGGGACAAGCTTACTTC. It yields the protein CASSLPPGQAYF. V gene TRBV7-9 combines with J gene TRBJ2-7; D perhaps matches TRBD1 (6 bases). This CDR3 region has 12 residues. The V end was cut by 6 bases, the J end by 13 bases, with 19 bases between. Germline V gives CDR1 SEHNR, CDR2 FQNEAQ (reference sequence).